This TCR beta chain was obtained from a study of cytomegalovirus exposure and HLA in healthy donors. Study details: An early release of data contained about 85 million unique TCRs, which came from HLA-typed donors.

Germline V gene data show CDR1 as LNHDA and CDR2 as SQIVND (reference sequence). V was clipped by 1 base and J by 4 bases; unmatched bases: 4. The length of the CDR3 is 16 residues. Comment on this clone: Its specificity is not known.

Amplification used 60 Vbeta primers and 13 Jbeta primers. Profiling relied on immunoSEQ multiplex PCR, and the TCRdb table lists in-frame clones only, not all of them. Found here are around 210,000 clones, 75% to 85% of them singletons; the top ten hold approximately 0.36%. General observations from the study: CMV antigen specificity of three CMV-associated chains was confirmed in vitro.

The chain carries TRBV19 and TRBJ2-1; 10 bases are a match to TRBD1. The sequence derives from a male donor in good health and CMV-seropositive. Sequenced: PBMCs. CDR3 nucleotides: TGTGCCAGTAGTATAGGGGGACAGGGGCTTTACAATGAGCAGTTCTTC. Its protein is CASSIGGQGLYNEQFF.